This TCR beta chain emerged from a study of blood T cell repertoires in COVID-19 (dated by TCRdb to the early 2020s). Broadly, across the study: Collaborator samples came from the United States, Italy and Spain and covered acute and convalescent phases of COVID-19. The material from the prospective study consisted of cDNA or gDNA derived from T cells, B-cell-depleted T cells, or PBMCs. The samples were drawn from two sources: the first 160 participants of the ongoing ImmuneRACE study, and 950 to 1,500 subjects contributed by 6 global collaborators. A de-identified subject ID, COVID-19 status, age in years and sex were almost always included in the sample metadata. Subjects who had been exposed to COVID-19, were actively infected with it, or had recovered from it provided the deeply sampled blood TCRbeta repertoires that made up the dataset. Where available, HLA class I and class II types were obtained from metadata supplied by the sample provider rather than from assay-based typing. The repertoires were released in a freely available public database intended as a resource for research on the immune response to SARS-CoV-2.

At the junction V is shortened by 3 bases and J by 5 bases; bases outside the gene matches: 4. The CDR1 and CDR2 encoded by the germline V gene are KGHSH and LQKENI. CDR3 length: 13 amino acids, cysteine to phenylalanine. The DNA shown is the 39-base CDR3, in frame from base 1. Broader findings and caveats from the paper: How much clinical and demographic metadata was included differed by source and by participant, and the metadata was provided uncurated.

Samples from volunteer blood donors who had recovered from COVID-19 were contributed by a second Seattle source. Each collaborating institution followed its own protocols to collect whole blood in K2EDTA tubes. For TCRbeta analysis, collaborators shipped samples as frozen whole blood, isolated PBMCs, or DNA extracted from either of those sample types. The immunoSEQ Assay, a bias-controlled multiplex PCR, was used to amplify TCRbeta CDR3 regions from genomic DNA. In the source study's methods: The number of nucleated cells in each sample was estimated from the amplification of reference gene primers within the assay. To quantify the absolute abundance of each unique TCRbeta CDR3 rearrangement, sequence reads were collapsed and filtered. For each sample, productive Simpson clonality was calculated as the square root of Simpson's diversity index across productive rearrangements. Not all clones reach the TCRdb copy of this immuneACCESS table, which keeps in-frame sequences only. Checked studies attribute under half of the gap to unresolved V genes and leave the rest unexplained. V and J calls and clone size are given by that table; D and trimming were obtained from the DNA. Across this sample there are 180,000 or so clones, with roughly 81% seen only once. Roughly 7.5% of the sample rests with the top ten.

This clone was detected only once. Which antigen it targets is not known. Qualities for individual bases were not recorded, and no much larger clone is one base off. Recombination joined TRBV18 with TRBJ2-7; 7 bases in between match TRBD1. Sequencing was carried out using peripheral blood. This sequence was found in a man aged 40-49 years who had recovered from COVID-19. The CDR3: CASSPIGQDEQYF. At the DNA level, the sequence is TGTGCCAGCTCACCGATCGGACAGGACGAGCAGTACTTC.